The 21 T cell receptor beta chains presented below share a single source sample, sequenced in a study of cytomegalovirus exposure and HLA in healthy donors. Primers included in the PCR were 60 Vbeta and 13 Jbeta primers. Clones were sequenced by immunoSEQ multiplex PCR, and TCRdb holds only the in-frame ones, with some missing. Among under 200,000 clones listed, about four fifths were seen once. Source material: PBMCs. Every receptor here comes from a male donor in good health and CMV-seropositive.

The table lists this clone with a few counts. The V call is TRBV6-5, the J call TRBJ2-7; 10 bases match TRBD2. The junction had 3 bases not matched to a gene; V was cut back by 2 bases and J by 2 bases. In germline, CDR1 is MNHEY, CDR2 SVGAGI. The CDR3 sequence is 15 residues long. The CDR3 is CASSYRAGGPYEQYF. CDR3 sequence (DNA): TGTGCCAGCAGTTACCGAGCGGGGGGGCCCTACGAGCAGTACTTC.

The chain joins TRBV4-2 to TRBJ1-1; D not resolved. CDR1 is LGHNA, CDR2 YNFKEQ, per germline. The CDR3 spans 14 residues. Trimming left V 1 base short and J 4 bases short, with 10 bases between. The CDR3 here is CASSQGHPSTEAFF. The CDR3 DNA sequence: TGTGCCAGCAGCCAAGGACACCCATCCACTGAAGCTTTCTTT.

The chain uses TRBV27 and TRBJ1-1, with D uncertain. Looked up from germline, CDR1 is MNHEY and CDR2 is SMNVEV (reference sequence). V gave up 8 bases and J gave up 7 bases, with 14 bases separating them. The CDR3 totals 12 residues. The CDR3 DNA is TGTGCCAGCCGAGAGGGCGGCAATGAAGCTTTCTTT. This codes for CASREGGNEAFF.

This clone was observed a handful of times. The chain recombines TRBV10-1 with TRBJ2-7; 8 bases are shared with TRBD1. The CDR3 has 12 residues. Germline CDR1 WNHNN, CDR2 SYGVQD (reference sequence). V lost 4 bases to trimming and J lost 4 bases; unmatched junction nucleotides: 0. The CDR3 here is CASSGDRYEQYF. The CDR3 DNA reads TGCGCCAGCAGTGGGGACAGGTACGAGCAGTACTTC.

This chain connects TRBV6-5 to TRBJ2-1; TRBD2 aligns across 8 bases. V was pared by 0 bases and J by 4 bases, with 5 bases of the junction left unmatched. The CDR3 has 16 amino acids. The germline gives CDR1 MNHEY, CDR2 SVGAGI. CDR3 bases: TGTGCCAGCAGTTACTCCGCGGGGGGCAGGTACAATGAGCAGTTCTTC. Protein: CASSYSAGGRYNEQFF.

With respect to this clone: The junction shows a germline mismatch at one end, possibly a read error. V gene TRBV7-7 combines with J gene TRBJ2-7; D is uncertain. Per germline, CDR1 SSHAT and CDR2 FNYEAQ (reference sequence). The CDR3 is 15 residues long. DNA of the CDR3: TGTGCTAGCAGCTTAGATAACAGTAAAGTCTACGAGCAGTACTTC. This encodes CASSLDNSKVYEQYF. The full variable domain, its missing parts supplied by reference TRBV7-7 and TRBJ2-7, is GAGVSQSPRYKVTKRGQDVTLRCDPISSHATLYWYQQALGQGPEFLTYFNYEAQPDKSGLPSDRFSAERPEGSISTLTIQRTEQRDSAMYRCASSLDNSKVYEQYFGPGTRLTVT.

As for this clone: The same CDR3 is also encoded by other DNA sequences in this sample. J is TRBJ2-7 and V is TRBV5-1, with 8 positions matching TRBD1. The germline V gene has CDR1 SGHRS and CDR2 YFSETQ. The CDR3 consists of 15 residues. J lost 0 bases, V lost 4 bases, and 6 bases had no gene match. The CDR3 DNA reads TGCGCCAGCAGCGACCGGACAGGGAGCTCCTACGAGCAGTACTTC. Translation: CASSDRTGSSYEQYF.

This sequence joins TRBV5-5 and TRBJ2-1, with D perhaps TRBD1 (7 bases). CDR1 SGHKS and CDR2 YYEKEE come from the germline V gene (reference sequence). Trimming took 4 bases from V and 6 from J, leaving 20 bases between them. There are 16 residues in the CDR3. CDR3 sequence (DNA): TGTGCCAGCAGCCGCTTTGGCGGCAGGGGGGCCAATGAGCAGTTCTTC. Its protein is CASSRFGGRGANEQFF.

In DNA, the CDR3 is TGTGCCAGCAGTGAACAAAGAACTAGCGGCGCTGAGCAGTTCTTC. This gives the protein CASSEQRTSGAEQFF. This chain uses TRBV2 with TRBJ2-1; TRBD2 matches 8 bases. This CDR3 has 15 amino acids. J gave up 9 bases and V 2 bases, and 9 bases lay outside the gene matches. Germline values: CDR1 SNHLY, CDR2 FYNNEI.

The chain is built from TRBV7-2 and TRBJ2-7, with TRBD1 as a possible D gene (5 bases). The CDR3 contains 13 residues. Per germline, CDR1 SGHTA and CDR2 FQGNSA. V dropped 5 bases and J dropped 2 bases, with 10 bases sitting between them. CDR3 DNA: TGTGCCAGCAGCCCCTACAGGACCTACGAGCAGTACTTC. This translates into CASSPYRTYEQYF.

DNA of the CDR3: TGTGCCAGCAGTCTGGGGCAGGGGATTTTGGCCGGGGAGCTGTTTTTT. It translates to CASSLGQGILAGELFF. The chain is built from TRBV27 and TRBJ2-2, with D possibly being TRBD1 (6 bases). The CDR3 sequence is 16 residues long. V lost 5 bases to trimming and J lost 6 bases, with 19 bases between them. Germline V gene lookup returns CDR1 MNHEY and CDR2 SMNVEV (reference sequence).

This clone occurred once. This chain joins TRBV12-5 and TRBJ1-5; D gene unclear. Germline values: CDR1 LGHNT, CDR2 FRNRAP. The CDR3 contains 21 residues. Deletions cut 2 bases from V and 0 bases from J, with 26 bases between. Written as DNA, the CDR3 is TGTGCTAGTGGTTTGATTAATCCGACAAGTCCCTTTTTAAATAGCAATCAGCCCCAGCATTTT. It translates to CASGLINPTSPFLNSNQPQHF.

The J gene is TRBJ2-1, the V gene TRBV7-3, with D perhaps matching TRBD2 (7 bases). With 2 bases removed from V and 5 bases from J, the gap between germline ends came to 13 bases. Germline V gene lookup returns CDR1 SGHTA and CDR2 FQGTGA. CDR3 length: 15 residues. This CDR3 reads CASSLVSGGDNEQFF. Here the CDR3 DNA reads TGTGCCAGCAGCTTAGTCTCGGGGGGCGACAATGAGCAGTTCTTC. The full variable domain, with the rest looked up from reference TRBV7-3 and TRBJ2-1, is GAGVSQTPSNKVTEKGKYVELRCDPISGHTALYWYRQSLGQGPEFLIYFQGTGAADDSGLPNDRFFAVRPEGSVSTLKIQRTERGDSAVYLCASSLVSGGDNEQFFGPGTRLTVL.

The chain employs TRBV5-1 and TRBJ2-2; 10 bases match TRBD2. Per the germline V gene, CDR1 is SGHRS and CDR2 is YFSETQ. This CDR3 region has 16 residues. V shed 0 bases, J shed 4 bases, and the junction held 3 bases outside the gene matches. CDR3 protein: CASSLGPSGGTGELFF. Here the CDR3 DNA reads TGCGCCAGCAGCTTGGGCCCTAGCGGGGGCACCGGGGAGCTGTTTTTT.

CDR3 sequence reads: CASSFRTGSGYEQYF. The CDR3 nucleotides are TGCGCCAGCAGCTTCCGGACAGGGTCAGGGTACGAGCAGTACTTC. This chain links TRBV5-1 with TRBJ2-7; 8 bases agree with TRBD1. V lost 2 bases and J lost 4; bases outside the gene matches: 8. CDR1 is SGHRS and CDR2 is YFSETQ in the germline V gene. The CDR3 contains 15 residues.

There are a few counts of this clone. The chain carries TRBV30 and TRBJ2-5; 7 nucleotides line up with TRBD1. The CDR3 is 13 residues long. Germline trimming cut 0 bases from V and 4 bases from J; bases unmatched to any gene: 2. The V gene's germline CDR1 is GTSNPN and CDR2 SVGIG (reference sequence). The CDR3 loop reads CAWSVYRGETQYF. CDR3 nucleotides: TGTGCCTGGAGTGTATACAGGGGAGAGACCCAGTACTTC.

The chain joins TRBV5-1 to TRBJ2-2; D call uncertain. Germline V CDR1 and CDR2: SGHRS, YFSETQ. V shed 0 bases and J shed 1 base, with 4 bases lying between them. The CDR3 runs 14 residues. Here the CDR3 reads CASSLDRNTGELFF. The CDR3 coding sequence is TGCGCCAGCAGCTTGGACAGGAACACCGGGGAGCTGTTTTTT. The variable domain in full, completed from reference TRBV5-1 and TRBJ2-2, reads KAGVTQTPRYLIKTRGQQVTLSCSPISGHRSVSWYQQTPGQGLQFLFEYFSETQRNKGNFPGRFSGRQFSNSRSEMNVSTLELGDSALYLCASSLDRNTGELFFGEGSRLTVL.

This clone has just one count. This sequence joins TRBV11-2 and TRBJ2-5, with 11 positions matching TRBD2. Looked up from germline, CDR1 is SGHAT and CDR2 is FQNNGV. With V trimmed by 5 bases and J by 5 bases, 7 bases remained unmatched. The CDR3 is 15 residues long. CDR3 bases: TGTGCCAGCAGCGATAGCGGGGGGGCCTGGGAGACCCAGTACTTC. This codes for CASSDSGGAWETQYF.

The V call is TRBV5-6, the J call TRBJ2-7; 8 bases map to TRBD1. Looked up from germline, CDR1 is SGHDT and CDR2 is YYEEEE. The CDR3 runs 18 residues. Unmatched junction bases numbered 16, after V lost 3 bases and J lost 2 bases. The CDR3 coding sequence is TGTGCCAGCAGCTCTCCGGGACAGGTCCCCCTTGAACCCTACGAGCAGTACTTC. Protein sequence: CASSSPGQVPLEPYEQYF.

The genes are TRBV4-1 and TRBJ2-3; 15 positions agree with TRBD2. The CDR3 length is 18 residues. Germline V lookup: CDR1 MGHRA, CDR2 YSYEKL. After removal of 4 bases from V and 3 bases from J, the junction contained 8 bases not matched to a gene. CDR3 coding DNA: TGCGCCAGCAGCCGATCAGGACTAGCGGGGGGGGGAACAGATACGCAGTATTTT. This codes for CASSRSGLAGGGTDTQYF.

V usage is TRBV15 and J usage is TRBJ1-2, with 7 bases matching TRBD1. The CDR3 loop spans 14 amino acids. V shed 0 bases, J shed 8 bases, and the junction held 6 bases outside the gene matches. Germline assignment: CDR1 LNHNV and CDR2 YYDKDF (reference sequence). CDR3 sequence (DNA): TGTGCCACCAGCAGAGAAACAGGGGTTTCGGGCTACACCTTC. Protein: CATSRETGVSGYTF.